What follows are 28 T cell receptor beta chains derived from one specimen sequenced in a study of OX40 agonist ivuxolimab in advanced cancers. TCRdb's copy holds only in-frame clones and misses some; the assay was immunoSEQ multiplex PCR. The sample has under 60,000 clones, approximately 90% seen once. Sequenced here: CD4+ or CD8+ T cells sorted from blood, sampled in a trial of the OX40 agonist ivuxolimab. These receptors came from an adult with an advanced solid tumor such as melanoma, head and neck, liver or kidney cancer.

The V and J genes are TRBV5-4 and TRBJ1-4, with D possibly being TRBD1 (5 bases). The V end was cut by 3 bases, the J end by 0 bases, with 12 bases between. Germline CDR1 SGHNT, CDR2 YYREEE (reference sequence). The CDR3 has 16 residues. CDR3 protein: CASSWGSDTTNEKLFF. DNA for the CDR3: TGTGCCAGCAGCTGGGGCAGCGATACAACTAATGAAAAACTGTTTTTT.

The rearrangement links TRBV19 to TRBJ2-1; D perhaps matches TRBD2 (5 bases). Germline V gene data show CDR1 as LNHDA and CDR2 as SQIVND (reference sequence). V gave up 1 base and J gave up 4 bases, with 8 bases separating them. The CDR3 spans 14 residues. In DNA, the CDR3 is TGTGCCAGTAGTATAGCGGGGAGATACAATGAGCAGTTCTTC. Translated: CASSIAGRYNEQFF.

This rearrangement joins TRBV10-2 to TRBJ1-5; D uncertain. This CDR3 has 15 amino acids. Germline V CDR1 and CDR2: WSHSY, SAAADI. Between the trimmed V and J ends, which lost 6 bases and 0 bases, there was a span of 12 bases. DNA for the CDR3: TGCGCCAGCAGCCCAGACGGGTCTAGCAATCAGCCCCAGCATTTT. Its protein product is CASSPDGSSNQPQHF.

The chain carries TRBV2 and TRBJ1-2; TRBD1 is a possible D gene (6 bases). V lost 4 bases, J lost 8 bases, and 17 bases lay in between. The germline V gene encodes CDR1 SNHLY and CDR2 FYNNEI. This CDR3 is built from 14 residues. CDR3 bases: TGTGCCAGCAGTGTGGGTCCTGCCGGGGGCGGCTACACCTTC. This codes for CASSVGPAGGGYTF.

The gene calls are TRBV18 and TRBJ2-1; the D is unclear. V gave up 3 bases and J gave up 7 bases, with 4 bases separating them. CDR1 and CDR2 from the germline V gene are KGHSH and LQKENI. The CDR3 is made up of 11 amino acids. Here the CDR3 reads CASSPGNEQFF. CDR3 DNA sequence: TGTGCCAGCTCACCGGGTAATGAGCAGTTCTTC.

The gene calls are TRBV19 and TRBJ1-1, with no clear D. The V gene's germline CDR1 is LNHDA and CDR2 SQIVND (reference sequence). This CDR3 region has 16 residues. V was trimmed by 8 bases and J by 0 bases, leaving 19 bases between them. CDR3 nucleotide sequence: TGTGCCAGTGCTCCATACCCCCAGGCCGTGAACACTGAAGCTTTCTTT. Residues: CASAPYPQAVNTEAFF.

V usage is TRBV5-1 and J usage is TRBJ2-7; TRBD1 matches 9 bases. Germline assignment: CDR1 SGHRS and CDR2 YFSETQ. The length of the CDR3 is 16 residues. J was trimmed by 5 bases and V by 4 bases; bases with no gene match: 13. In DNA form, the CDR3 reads TGCGCCAGCAGCGCAGCACCCGGGACAGGGCAGGACGAGCAGTACTTC. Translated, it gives CASSAAPGTGQDEQYF.

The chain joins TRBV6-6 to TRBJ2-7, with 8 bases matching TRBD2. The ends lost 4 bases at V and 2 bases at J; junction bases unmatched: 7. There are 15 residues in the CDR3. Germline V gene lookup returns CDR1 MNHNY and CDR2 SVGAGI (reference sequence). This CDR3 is CASSSSSGDTYEQYF. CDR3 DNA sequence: TGTGCCAGCAGTTCCAGTAGCGGGGATACCTACGAGCAGTACTTC.

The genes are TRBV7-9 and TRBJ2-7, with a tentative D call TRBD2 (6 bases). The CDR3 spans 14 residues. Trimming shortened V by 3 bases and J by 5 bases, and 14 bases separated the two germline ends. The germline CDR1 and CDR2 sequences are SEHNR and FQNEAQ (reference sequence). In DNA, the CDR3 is TGTGCCAGCAGCTTCGGGACTCTCCGTGACGAGCAGTACTTC. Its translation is CASSFGTLRDEQYF.

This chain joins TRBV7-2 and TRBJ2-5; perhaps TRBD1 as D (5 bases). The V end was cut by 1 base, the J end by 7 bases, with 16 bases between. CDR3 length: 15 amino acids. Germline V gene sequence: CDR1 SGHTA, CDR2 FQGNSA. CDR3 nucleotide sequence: TGTGCCAGCAGCTTAGGGCTGGATCAGCAGGGGACCCAGTACTTC. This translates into CASSLGLDQQGTQYF.

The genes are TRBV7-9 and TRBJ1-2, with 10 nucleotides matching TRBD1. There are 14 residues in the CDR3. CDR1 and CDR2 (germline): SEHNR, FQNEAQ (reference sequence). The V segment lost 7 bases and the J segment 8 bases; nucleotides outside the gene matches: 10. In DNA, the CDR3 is TGTGCCAGCACCAGGAGACAGGGGGCGGGGGGCTACACCTTC. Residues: CASTRRQGAGGYTF.

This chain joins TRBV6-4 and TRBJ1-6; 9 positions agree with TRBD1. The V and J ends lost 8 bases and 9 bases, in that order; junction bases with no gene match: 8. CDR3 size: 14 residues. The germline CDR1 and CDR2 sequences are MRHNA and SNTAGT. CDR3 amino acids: CASSQQGASSPLHF. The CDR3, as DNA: TGTGCCAGCTCACAACAGGGGGCGAGTTCACCCCTCCACTTT.

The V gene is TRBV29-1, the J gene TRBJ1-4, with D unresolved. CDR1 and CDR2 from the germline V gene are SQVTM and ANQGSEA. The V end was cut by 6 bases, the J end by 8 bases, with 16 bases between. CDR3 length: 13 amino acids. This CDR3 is CSVDDMFGEKLFF. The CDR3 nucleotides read TGCAGCGTCGATGACATGTTTGGGGAAAAACTGTTTTTT.

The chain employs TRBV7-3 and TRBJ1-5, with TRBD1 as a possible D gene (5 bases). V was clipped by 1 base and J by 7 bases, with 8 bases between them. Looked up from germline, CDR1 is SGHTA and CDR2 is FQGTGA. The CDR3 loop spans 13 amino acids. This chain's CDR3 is CASSLSRDQPQHF. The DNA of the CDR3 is TGTGCCAGCAGCTTAAGCCGGGACCAGCCCCAGCATTTT.

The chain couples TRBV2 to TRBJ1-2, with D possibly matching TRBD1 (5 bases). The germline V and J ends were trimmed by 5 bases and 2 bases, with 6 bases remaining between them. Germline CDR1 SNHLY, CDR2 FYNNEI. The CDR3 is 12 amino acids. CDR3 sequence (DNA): TGTGCCAGCAGTCAGGGAAACTATGGCTACACCTTC. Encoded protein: CASSQGNYGYTF.

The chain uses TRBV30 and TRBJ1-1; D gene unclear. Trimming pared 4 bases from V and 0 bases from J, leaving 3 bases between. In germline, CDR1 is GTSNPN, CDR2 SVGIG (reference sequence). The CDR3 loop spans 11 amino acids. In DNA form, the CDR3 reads TGTGCCTGGACCGTGAACACTGAAGCTTTCTTT. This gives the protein CAWTVNTEAFF.

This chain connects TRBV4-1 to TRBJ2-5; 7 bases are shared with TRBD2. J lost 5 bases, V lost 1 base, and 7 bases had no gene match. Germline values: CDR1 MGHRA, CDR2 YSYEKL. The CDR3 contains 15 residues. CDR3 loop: CASSQGVLGGETQYF. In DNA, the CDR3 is TGCGCCAGCAGCCAAGGTGTCTTGGGGGGGGAGACCCAGTACTTC.

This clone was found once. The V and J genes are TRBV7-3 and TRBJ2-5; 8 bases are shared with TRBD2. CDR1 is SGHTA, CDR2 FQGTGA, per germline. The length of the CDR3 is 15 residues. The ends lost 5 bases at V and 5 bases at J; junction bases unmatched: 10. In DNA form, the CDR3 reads TGTGCCAGCAGCCTTGCCCGGGCTAGCGGGGAGACCCAGTACTTC. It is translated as CASSLARASGETQYF.

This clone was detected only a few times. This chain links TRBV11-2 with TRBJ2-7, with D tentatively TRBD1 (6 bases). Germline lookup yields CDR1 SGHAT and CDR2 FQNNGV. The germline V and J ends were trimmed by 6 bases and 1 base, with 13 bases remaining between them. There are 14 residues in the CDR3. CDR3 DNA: TGTGCCAGCAGGCCAACAGGGCTGTCCTACGAGCAGTACTTC. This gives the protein CASRPTGLSYEQYF.

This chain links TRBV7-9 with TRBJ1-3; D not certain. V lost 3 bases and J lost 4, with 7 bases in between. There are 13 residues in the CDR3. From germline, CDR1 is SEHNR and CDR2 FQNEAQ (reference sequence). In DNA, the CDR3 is TGTGCCAGCAGCTTCCCCTCCGGAAACACCATATATTTT. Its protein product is CASSFPSGNTIYF.

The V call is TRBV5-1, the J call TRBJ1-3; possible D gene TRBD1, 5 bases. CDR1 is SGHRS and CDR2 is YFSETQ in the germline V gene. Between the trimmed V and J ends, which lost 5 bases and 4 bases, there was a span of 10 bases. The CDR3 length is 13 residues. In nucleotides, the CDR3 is TGCGCCAGCAGTGATCCAGGGGGAAACACCATATATTTT. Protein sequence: CASSDPGGNTIYF.

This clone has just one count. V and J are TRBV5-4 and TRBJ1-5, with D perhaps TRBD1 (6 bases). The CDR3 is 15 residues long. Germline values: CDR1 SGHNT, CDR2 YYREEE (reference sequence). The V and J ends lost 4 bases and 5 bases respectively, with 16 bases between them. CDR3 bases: TGTGCCAGCAGCCTGGCGGGGGCGTCGTATCAGCCCCAGCATTTT. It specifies CASSLAGASYQPQHF.

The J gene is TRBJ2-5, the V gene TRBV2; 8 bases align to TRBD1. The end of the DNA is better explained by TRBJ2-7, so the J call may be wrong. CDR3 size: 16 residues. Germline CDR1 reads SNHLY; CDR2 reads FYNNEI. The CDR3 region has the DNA TGTGCCAGCACCACTGGGGGTACAGGGGGTTTAAACGAGCAGTACTTC. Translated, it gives CASTTGGTGGLNEQYF.

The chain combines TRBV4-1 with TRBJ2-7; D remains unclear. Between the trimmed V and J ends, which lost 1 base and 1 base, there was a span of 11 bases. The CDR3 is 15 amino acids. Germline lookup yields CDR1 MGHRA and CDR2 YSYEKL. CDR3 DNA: TGCGCCAGCAGCCAAGTTGGAACAGCGTCCTACGAGCAGTACTTC. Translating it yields CASSQVGTASYEQYF.

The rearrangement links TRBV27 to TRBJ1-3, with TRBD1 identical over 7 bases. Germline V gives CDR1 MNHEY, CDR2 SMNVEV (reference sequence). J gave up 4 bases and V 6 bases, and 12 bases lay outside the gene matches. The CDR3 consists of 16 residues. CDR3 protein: CASSPTPDREGNTIYF. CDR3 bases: TGTGCCAGCAGCCCCACCCCTGACAGGGAGGGAAACACCATATATTTT.

The CDR3 loop reads CASLDRGVREKLFF. For the CDR3, the DNA is TGTGCCAGTTTGGACAGGGGAGTGAGAGAAAAACTGTTTTTT. The chain employs TRBV19 and TRBJ1-4; the match to TRBD1 covers 9 bases. J was trimmed by 8 bases and V by 8 bases; bases with no gene match: 9. CDR3 length: 14 amino acids. Germline lookup yields CDR1 LNHDA and CDR2 SQIVND (reference sequence).

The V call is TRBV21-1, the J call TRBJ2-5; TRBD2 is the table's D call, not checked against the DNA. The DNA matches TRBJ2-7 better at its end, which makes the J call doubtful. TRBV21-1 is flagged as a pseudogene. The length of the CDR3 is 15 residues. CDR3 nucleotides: TGTGCCAGCAGCGGACTCCACGTGGTGGCCTACGAGCAGTACTTC. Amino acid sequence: CASSGLHVVAYEQYF.

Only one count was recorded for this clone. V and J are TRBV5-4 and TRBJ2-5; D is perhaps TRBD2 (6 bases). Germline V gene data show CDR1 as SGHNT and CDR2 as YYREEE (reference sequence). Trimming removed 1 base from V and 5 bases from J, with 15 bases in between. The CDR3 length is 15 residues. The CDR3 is CASSLTNRGLETQYF. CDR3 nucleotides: TGTGCCAGCAGCTTGACTAACCGGGGGTTGGAGACCCAGTACTTC.